Given below is one T cell receptor beta chain in context. The CDR3 totals 14 residues. V lost 6 bases to trimming and J lost 2 bases; unmatched junction nucleotides: 3. CDR1 is MNHEY, CDR2 SVGEGT, per germline. Assay: immunoSEQ multiplex PCR; the TCRdb copy retains only in-frame clones and omits some. The sample includes 250,000 to 400,000 clones, around 88% of them seen just once. The sample comes from a study of blood T cell repertoires in COVID-19. The TCR sequence derives from a woman aged 25 to 45 with COVID-19, enrolled during active disease. The V gene is TRBV6-2 or TRBV6-3, the J gene TRBJ1-5; 8 bases are a match to TRBD1. The sample was peripheral blood. The CDR3 DNA reads as TGTGCCAGCAGCGGACAGGGCCGCAATCAGCCCCAGCATTTT. This sequence encodes CASSGQGRNQPQHF.